This T cell receptor (beta chain) originates from a study of blood T cells in healthy people across ages. A second PCR of roughly 7 to 11 cycles used a sample-barcoded 5' primer and a J-beta primer mix. TCRdb recomputed calls from the 5' RACE reads with MiXCR, one row per CDR3 protein. This table holds more than 600,000 distinct CDR3 sequences, around 25% found once. With V trimmed by 5 bases and J by 2 bases, 10 bases remained unmatched. This CDR3 is built from 16 residues. Germline CDR1 is LNHDA and CDR2 is SQIVND (reference sequence). Concerning this clonotype: Its specificity is not known.

Whole-study results and caveats: Diversity of TCR beta correlated strongly with naive T cell percentage. Diversity was estimated from one million T cells, and these estimates were considered underestimates.

The sample was also linked to a second study, of T cells of mothers and their children. That work adds: Over 8.5 million TCR beta CDR3 reads were obtained from each mother, and approximately 2.7 million from each child.

J is TRBJ2-7 and V is TRBV19; 9 bases fit TRBD2. Sample: blood. The sequence was obtained from a boy aged 10-17 years in good health. This CDR3 is CASSETLTSGTYEQYF. In nucleotides, the CDR3 is TGTGCCAGTAGTGAAACACTGACTAGCGGAACCTACGAGCAGTACTTC. Variable domain in full (rest from reference TRBV19 and TRBJ2-7): DGGITQSPKYLFRKEGQNVTLSCEQNLNHDAMYWYRQDPGQGLRLIYYSQIVNDFQKGDIAEGYSVSREKKESFPLTVTSAQKNPTAFYLCASSETLTSGTYEQYFGPGTRLTVT.